This T cell receptor (beta chain) was identified in a study of spatial heterogeneity in lung cancer. Time point noted: sample taken at primary tumor resection. Tumor, nontumor lung or frozen PBMC supplied whole RNA, sequenced without sorting. The donor group consisted of roughly 76 patients who had untreated, early-stage non-small cell lung cancer. In its sample, this clonotype was seen many times. This beta chain is a stray read from a library made for alpha chains; its abundance is not meaningful. V shed 5 bases and J 5 bases; nucleotides not matched to a gene: 6. CDR1 and CDR2 (germline): GTSNPN, SVGIG (reference sequence). This CDR3 is 14 amino acids long. One entry per CDR3 protein results from TCRdb running MiXCR on the 5' RACE reads. The table has 10,000 to 11,000 distinct CDR3 sequences, roughly 6.3% seen once.

The sample in question was PBMCs, obtained at surgery. This chain links TRBV30 with TRBJ1-5; 10 bases map to TRBD1. This clonotype originated in a male donor with early-stage non-small cell lung cancer. The CDR3 protein is CAWRGQGGHQPQHF. The CDR3 DNA sequence: TGTGCCTGGCGAGGACAGGGGGGCCATCAGCCCCAGCATTTT.